Listed below are T cell receptor beta chains from one sample, sequenced in a study of beta chain features in type 1 diabetes. Clones were read by immunoSEQ multiplex PCR, and TCRdb kept only the in-frame ones, dropping some. The sample includes roughly 450,000 clones, about 10% seen only once; the top ten take 0.045% to 0.05%. The sample comprised naive CD4+ T cells from blood. These receptors all stem from a woman under 30 in good health. The CDR3 runs from the conserved cysteine through the conserved F or W. The D gene is left open where the match is weak. Clone size is shown for a subset of rows, as once, few, many or a class of expanded clone.

few	TRBD1	TRBV5-4	TRBJ2-2	TGTGCCAGCAGCTTACAGGGGGCCGGCGGGGAGCTGTTTTTT	CASSLQGAGGELFF
-	TRBD1	TRBV29-1	TRBJ2-2	TGCAGCGGACGACAGGGGGGCGCCGGGGAGCTGTTTTTT	CSGRQGGAGELFF
-	-	TRBV5-1	TRBJ2-3	TGCGCCAGCAGCTTGGACAGGTCGATTCGTCTGGATACGCAGTATTTT	CASSLDRSIRLDTQYF
few	TRBD2	TRBV19	TRBJ2-3	TGTGCCAGTAGTATAGATCGAGGGACTAGCGGAAGCACAGATACGCAGTATTTT	CASSIDRGTSGSTDTQYF
few	-	TRBV5-1	TRBJ2-5	TGCGCCAGCAGCTTGCCTCCACAAGAGACCCAGTACTTC	CASSLPPQETQYF
few	-	TRBV9	TRBJ2-1	TGTGCCAGCAGCGATAGACCATTAACCTACAATGAGCAGTTCTTC	CASSDRPLTYNEQFF
-	-	TRBV5-1	TRBJ1-2	TGCGCCAGCAGCTTACAGGTGAACTATGGCTACACCTTC	CASSLQVNYGYTF
few	-	TRBV18	TRBJ2-5	TGTGCCAGCTCATCGGGACAACGAGAGACCCAGTACTTC	CASSSGQRETQYF
-	-	TRBV9	TRBJ2-2	TGTGCCAGCAGGAGGACACCAAACACCGGGGAGCTGTTTTTT	CASRRTPNTGELFF
few	TRBD2	TRBV13	TRBJ2-7	TGTGCCAGCAGCAAAGCGACTAGCGGAACCTACGAGCAGTACTTC	CASSKATSGTYEQYF
few	-	TRBV7-2	TRBJ2-3	TGTGCCAGCAGCTTTTATCCAGCCACAGATACGCAGTATTTT	CASSFYPATDTQYF
-	-	TRBV7-7	TRBJ2-3	TGTGCTAGCAGCAGATTCGGAGATACGCAGTATTTT	CASSRFGDTQYF
few	-	TRBV7-2	TRBJ2-7	TGTGCCAGCAGCCCTCGGGCAGCCAGCTCCTACGAGCAGTACTTC	CASSPRAASSYEQYF
-	-	TRBV6-5	TRBJ1-3	TGTGCCAGCATCCCGGATTGGGGTGGAAACACCATATATTTT	CASIPDWGGNTIYF
once	-	TRBV2	TRBJ2-1	TGTGCCAGCAGTGCCAGGGGATCCAACAATGAGCAGTTCTTC	CASSARGSNNEQFF
-	TRBD2	TRBV25-1	TRBJ2-2	TGTGCCAGCAGTCCCCGGGACTATTACACCGGGGAGCTGTTTTTT	CASSPRDYYTGELFF
few	-	TRBV7-9	TRBJ2-4	TGTGCCAGCAGCTTAAGCCGGACTCCCAAAAACATTCAGTACTTC	CASSLSRTPKNIQYF
few	TRBD1	TRBV29-1	TRBJ1-1	TGCAGCGGCAGGGGGCGGGAGAACACTGAAGCTTTCTTT	CSGRGRENTEAFF
few	-	TRBV4-1	TRBJ1-2	TGCGCCAGCAGCCACGAGACCGACGGAACTAACTATGGCTACACCTTC	CASSHETDGTNYGYTF
few	-	TRBV29-1	TRBJ2-3	TGCAGCGTGGCCGGGGCACCGGGCTTCCCTAGCACAGATACGCAGTATTTT	CSVAGAPGFPSTDTQYF
few	-	TRBV4-3	TRBJ1-4	TGCGCCAGCAGCCAGGACCAGAATAATGAAAAACTGTTTTTT	CASSQDQNNEKLFF
-	-	TRBV30	TRBJ1-3	TGTGCCTGGGGAGGGGTCCGTGCTGGAAACACCATATATTTT	CAWGGVRAGNTIYF
-	TRBD2	TRBV7-3	TRBJ2-3	TGTGCCAGCAGCAGGACTAGCGAGGGCACAGATACGCAGTATTTT	CASSRTSEGTDTQYF
few	-	TRBV29-1	TRBJ1-2	TGCAGCGTTGAAGATCAGGAACAGACAGTAGGCTACACCTTC	CSVEDQEQTVGYTF
few	-	TRBV11-3	TRBJ1-1	TGTGCCAGCAGCCCTAGGGGGGCCACTGAAGCTTTCTTT	CASSPRGATEAFF
few	TRBD1	TRBV29-1	TRBJ2-7	TGCAGCGTTGGGACAGGGGGGTACGAGCAGTACTTC	CSVGTGGYEQYF
-	-	TRBV4-1	TRBJ2-5	TGCGCCAGCAGCCAAGATAAGGGGCGAGGGGAGACCCAGTACTTC	CASSQDKGRGETQYF
-	-	TRBV7-9	TRBJ2-7	TGTGCCAGCAGCTTAGGCCTGGGAGAGCAGTACTTC	CASSLGLGEQYF
-	-	TRBV11-2	TRBJ2-2	TGTGCCAGCAGCTCACCGGAGGGAAAACCGAACACCGGGGAGCTGTTTTTT	CASSSPEGKPNTGELFF
-	-	TRBV18	TRBJ1-1	TGTGCCAGCTCACGGGGACGGACAAACACTGAAGCTTTCTTT	CASSRGRTNTEAFF
few	-	TRBV28	TRBJ1-2	TGTGCCAGCAGTCAACGGACGTGGTTCTATGGCTACACCTTC	CASSQRTWFYGYTF
few	-	TRBV7-3	TRBJ2-5	TGTGCCAGCAGCCCGAGGGGAGTCGATAACCAGTACTTC	CASSPRGVDNQYF
-	-	TRBV7-2	TRBJ1-2	TGTGCCAGCAGCTTAGCAGGCAGATCCGGCTACACCTTC	CASSLAGRSGYTF
-	-	TRBV7-9	TRBJ2-7	TGTGCCAGCAGCTTAGTTGGGACGGTCTCCTACGAGCAGTACTTC	CASSLVGTVSYEQYF
few	-	TRBV30	TRBJ1-1	TGTGCCTGGAGCACCAACAGGGCCAGGCACACTGAAGCTTTCTTT	CAWSTNRARHTEAFF
few	-	TRBV9	TRBJ2-4	TGTGCCAGCAGCGTAATGGGAAACAGGGAAGACATTCAGTACTTC	CASSVMGNREDIQYF
-	-	TRBV2	TRBJ1-6	TGTGCCAGCAGGGGGGGGAGCTCCTATAATTCACCCCTCCACTTT	CASRGGSSYNSPLHF
-	-	TRBV27	TRBJ2-5	TGTGCCAGCAGTTTTGGGACCGGGCGTTGGACCCAGTACTTC	CASSFGTGRWTQYF
few	-	TRBV11-2	TRBJ2-7	TGTGCCAGCAGCTTAGTGGGACGGAGAGAGCAGTACTTC	CASSLVGRREQYF
few	TRBD1	TRBV7-2	TRBJ1-2	TGTGCCATCACCACCGGGACAGCTAACTATGGCTACACCTTC	CAITTGTANYGYTF
-	TRBD2	TRBV5-1	TRBJ2-3	TGCGCCAGCAGCTACCCGGGACTAGCAAGTTCAGATACGCAGTATTTT	CASSYPGLASSDTQYF
-	-	TRBV9	TRBJ2-3	TGTGCCAGCAGCTATGCAGATACGCAGTATTTT	CASSYADTQYF
-	-	TRBV5-4	TRBJ2-1	TGTGCCAGCAGCTTGCCTAGGGTGGGAAATGAGCAGTTCTTC	CASSLPRVGNEQFF